This T cell receptor beta chain was observed in a study of control samples from healthy donors and cancer patients. The V segment lost 5 bases and the J segment 3 bases; nucleotides outside the gene matches: 15. The CDR3 covers 19 residues. Per the germline V gene, CDR1 is SEHNR and CDR2 is FQNEAQ (reference sequence). Here immunoSEQ multiplex PCR was the method, and the copy in TCRdb shows in-frame clones only, minus some. The sample lists roughly 120,000 clones; approximately 94% were seen once. The chain links TRBV7-9 to TRBJ2-2; 10 bases are shared with TRBD1. The sample was blood. This sequence originates from a man aged 30 to 39 in good health. The CDR3 DNA sequence: TGTGCCAGCAGCGGAACTTCCGGGACAGGGGCCTGGGACACCGGGGAGCTGTTTTTT. Translated: CASSGTSGTGAWDTGELFF.